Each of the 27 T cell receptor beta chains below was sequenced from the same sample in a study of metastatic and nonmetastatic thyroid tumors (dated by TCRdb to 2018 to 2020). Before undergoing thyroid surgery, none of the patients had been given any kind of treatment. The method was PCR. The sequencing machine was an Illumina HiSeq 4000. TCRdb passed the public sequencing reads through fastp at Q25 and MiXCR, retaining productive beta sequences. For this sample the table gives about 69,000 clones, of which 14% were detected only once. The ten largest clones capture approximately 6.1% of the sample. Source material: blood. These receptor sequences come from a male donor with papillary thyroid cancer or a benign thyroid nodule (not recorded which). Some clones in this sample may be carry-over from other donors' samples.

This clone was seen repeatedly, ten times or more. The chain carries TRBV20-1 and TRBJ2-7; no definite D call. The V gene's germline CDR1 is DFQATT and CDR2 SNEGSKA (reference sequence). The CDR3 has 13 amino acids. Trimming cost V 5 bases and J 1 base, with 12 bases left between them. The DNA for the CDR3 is TGCAGTGCTCTCCGGCTTCGGTCCTACGAGCAGTACTTC. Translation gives CSALRLRSYEQYF.

The CDR3 loop reads CASSEVGTGWSNQPQHF. The DNA of the CDR3 is TGTGCCAGCAGTGAAGTCGGGACAGGGTGGTCCAATCAGCCCCAGCATTTT. This rearrangement joins TRBV2 to TRBJ1-5; 9 bases match TRBD1. J gave up 3 bases and V 1 base, and 7 bases lay outside the gene matches. The CDR3 spans 17 residues. The germline V gene encodes CDR1 SNHLY and CDR2 FYNNEI.

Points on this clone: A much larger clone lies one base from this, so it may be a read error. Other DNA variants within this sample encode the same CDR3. The CDR3 sequence is CAISPTTGGDNEQFF. In DNA, the CDR3 is TGTGCCATCAGTCCGACTACAGGGGGGGACAATGAGCAGTTCTTC. The genes are TRBV10-3 and TRBJ2-1; D is perhaps TRBD1 (8 bases). V shed 5 bases and J shed 5 bases, with 16 bases lying between them. The CDR3 runs 15 residues. The germline V gene encodes CDR1 ENHRY and CDR2 SYGVKD.

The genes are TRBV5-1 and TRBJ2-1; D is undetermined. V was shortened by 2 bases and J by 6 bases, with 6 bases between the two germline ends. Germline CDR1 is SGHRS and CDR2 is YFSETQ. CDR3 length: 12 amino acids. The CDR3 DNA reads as TGCGCCAGCAGCTTTATCGTCAATGAGCAGTTCTTC. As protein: CASSFIVNEQFF.

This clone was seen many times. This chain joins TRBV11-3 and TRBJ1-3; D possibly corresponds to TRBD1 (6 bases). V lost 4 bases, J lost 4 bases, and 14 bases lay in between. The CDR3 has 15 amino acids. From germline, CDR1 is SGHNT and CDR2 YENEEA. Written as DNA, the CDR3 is TGTGCCAGCAGCTCCTCAGGGGAGTCCGGAAACACCATATATTTT. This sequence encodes CASSSSGESGNTIYF.

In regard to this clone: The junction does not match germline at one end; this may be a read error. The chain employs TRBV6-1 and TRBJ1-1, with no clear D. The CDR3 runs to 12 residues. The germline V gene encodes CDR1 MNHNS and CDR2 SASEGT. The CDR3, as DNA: TGTGCCAGCAGTCAACTCAGGACTGAATCTTTCTTT. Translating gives CASSQLRTESFF.

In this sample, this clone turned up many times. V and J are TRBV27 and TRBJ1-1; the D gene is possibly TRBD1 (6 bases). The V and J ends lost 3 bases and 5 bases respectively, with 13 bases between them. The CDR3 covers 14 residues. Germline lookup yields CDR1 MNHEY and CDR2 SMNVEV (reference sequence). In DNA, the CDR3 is TGTGCCAGCAGTTTTGGGGGGCCAGGGACTGAAGCTTTCTTT. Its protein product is CASSFGGPGTEAFF.

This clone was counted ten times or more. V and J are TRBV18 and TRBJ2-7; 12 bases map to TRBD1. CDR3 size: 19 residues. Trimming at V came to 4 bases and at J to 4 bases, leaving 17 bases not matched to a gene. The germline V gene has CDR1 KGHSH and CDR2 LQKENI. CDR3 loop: CASSLSGTGGAGAAYEQYF. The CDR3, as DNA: TGTGCCAGCTCACTTTCCGGGACAGGGGGCGCGGGAGCAGCGTACGAGCAGTACTTC.

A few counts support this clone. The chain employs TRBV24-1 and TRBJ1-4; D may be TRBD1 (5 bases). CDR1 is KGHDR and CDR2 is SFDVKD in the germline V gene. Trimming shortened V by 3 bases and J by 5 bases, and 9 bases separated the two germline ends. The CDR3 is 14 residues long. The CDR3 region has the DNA TGTGCCACCAGTGATAACCAGGGAAATGAAAAACTGTTTTTT. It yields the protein CATSDNQGNEKLFF.

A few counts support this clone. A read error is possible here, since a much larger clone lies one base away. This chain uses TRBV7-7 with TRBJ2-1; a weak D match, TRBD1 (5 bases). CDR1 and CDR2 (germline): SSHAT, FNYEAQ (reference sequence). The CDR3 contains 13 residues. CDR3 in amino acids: CASSLVRDNEQFF. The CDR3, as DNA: TGTGCTAGCAGCTTAGTCAGGGACAATGAGCAGTTCTTC.

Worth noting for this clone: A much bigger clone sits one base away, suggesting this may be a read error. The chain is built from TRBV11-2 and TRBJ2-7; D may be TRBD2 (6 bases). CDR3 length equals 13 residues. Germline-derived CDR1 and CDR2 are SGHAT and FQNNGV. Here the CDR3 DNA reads TGTGCCAGCAGCTTCGGGAGCTCCTACGGGCAGTACTTC. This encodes CASSFGSSYGQYF.

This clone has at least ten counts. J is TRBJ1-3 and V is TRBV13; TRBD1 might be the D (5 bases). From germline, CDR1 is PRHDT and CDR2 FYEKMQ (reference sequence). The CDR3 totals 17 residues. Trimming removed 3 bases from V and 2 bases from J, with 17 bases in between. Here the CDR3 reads CASSLGSGLTAGNTIYF. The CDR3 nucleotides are TGTGCCAGCAGCTTGGGGTCGGGGCTCACGGCTGGAAACACCATATATTTT. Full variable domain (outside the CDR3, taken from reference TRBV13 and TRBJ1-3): AAGVIQSPRHLIKEKRETATLKCYPIPRHDTVYWYQQGPGQDPQFLISFYEKMQSDKGSIPDRFSAQQFSDYHSELNMSSLELGDSALYFCASSLGSGLTAGNTIYFGEGSWLTVV.

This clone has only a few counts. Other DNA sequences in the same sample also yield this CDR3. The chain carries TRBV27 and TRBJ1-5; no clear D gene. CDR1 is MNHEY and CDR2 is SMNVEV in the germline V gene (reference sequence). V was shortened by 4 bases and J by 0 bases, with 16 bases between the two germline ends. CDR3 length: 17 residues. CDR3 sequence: CASSSAYRAYSNQPQHF. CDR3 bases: TGTGCCAGCAGTTCGGCGTATCGTGCCTATAGCAATCAGCCCCAGCATTTT.

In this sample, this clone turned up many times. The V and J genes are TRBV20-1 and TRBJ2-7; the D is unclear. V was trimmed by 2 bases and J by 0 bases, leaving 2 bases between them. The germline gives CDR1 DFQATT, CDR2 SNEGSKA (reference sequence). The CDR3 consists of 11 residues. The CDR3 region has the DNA TGCAGTGCTAGATCCTCCTACGAGCAGTACTTC. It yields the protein CSARSSYEQYF.

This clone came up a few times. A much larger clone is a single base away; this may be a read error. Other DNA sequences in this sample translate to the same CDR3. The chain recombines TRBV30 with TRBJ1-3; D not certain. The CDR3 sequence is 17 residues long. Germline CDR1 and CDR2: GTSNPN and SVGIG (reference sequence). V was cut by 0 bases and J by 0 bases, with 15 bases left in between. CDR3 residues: CAWSVYLGQSSGNTIYF. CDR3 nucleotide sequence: TGTGCCTGGAGTGTGTATCTCGGGCAGAGCTCTGGAAACACCATATATTTT.

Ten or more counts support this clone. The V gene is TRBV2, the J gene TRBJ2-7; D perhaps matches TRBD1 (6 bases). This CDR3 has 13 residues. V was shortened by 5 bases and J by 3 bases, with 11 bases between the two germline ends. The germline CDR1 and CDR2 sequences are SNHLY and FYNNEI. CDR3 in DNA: TGTGCCAGCAGTTCGGGACAAGTCTACGAGCAGTACTTC. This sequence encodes CASSSGQVYEQYF.

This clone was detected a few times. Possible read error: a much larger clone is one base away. The chain's CDR3 is CATSRDTRNNQPHHF. CDR3 nucleotides: TGTGCCACCAGCAGAGATACGAGGAATAATCAGCCCCATCATTTT. The chain links TRBV15 to TRBJ1-5; no clear D gene. CDR1 LNHNV and CDR2 YYDKDF come from the germline V gene (reference sequence). The CDR3 is 15 amino acids.

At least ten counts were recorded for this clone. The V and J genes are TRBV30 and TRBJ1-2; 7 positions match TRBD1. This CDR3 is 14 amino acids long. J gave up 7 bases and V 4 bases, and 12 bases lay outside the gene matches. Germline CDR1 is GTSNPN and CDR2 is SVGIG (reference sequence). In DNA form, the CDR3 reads TGTGCCTGGAAATCCGGGACAGCTATGGTTGGCTACACCTTC. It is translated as CAWKSGTAMVGYTF.

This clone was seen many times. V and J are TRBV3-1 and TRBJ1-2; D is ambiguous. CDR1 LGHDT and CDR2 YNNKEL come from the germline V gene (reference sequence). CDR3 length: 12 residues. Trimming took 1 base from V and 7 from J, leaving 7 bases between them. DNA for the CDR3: TGTGCCAGCAGCCAAGCGACGGTTGGCTACACCTTC. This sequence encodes CASSQATVGYTF.

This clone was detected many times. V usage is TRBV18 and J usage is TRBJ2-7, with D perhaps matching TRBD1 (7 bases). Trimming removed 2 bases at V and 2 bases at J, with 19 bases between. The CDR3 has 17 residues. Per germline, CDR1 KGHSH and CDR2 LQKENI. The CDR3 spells CASSPIVPGGTAYEQYF. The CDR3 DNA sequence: TGTGCCAGCTCACCAATTGTACCGGGCGGGACAGCCTACGAGCAGTACTTC.

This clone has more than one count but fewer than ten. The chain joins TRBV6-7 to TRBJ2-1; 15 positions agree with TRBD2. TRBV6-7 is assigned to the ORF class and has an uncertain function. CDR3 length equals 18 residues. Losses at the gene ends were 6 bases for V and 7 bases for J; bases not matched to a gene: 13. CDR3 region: CASSRTSGRAPYGNEQFF. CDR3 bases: TGTGCCAGCAGCAGGACTAGCGGGAGGGCTCCTTATGGGAATGAGCAGTTCTTC.

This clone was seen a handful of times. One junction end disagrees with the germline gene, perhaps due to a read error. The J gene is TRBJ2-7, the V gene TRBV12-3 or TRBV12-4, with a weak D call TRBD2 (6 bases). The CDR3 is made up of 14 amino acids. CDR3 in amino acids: CASSRDRGTYGQYF. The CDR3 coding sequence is TGTGCCAGCAGCCGCGACCGGGGGACCTACGGGCAGTACTTC.

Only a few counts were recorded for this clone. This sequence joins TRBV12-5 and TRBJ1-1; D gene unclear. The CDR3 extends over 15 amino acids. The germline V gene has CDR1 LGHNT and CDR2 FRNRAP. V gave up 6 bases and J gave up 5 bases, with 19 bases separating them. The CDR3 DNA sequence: TGTGCTAGTGGCAACGGCCCCCCTGAGGATACTGAAGCTTTCTTT. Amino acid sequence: CASGNGPPEDTEAFF. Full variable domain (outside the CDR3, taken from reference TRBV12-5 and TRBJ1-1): DARVTQTPRHKVTEMGQEVTMRCQPILGHNTVFWYRQTMMQGLELLAYFRNRAPLDDSGMPKDRFSAEMPDATLATLKIQPSEPRDSAVYFCASGNGPPEDTEAFFGQGTRLTVV.

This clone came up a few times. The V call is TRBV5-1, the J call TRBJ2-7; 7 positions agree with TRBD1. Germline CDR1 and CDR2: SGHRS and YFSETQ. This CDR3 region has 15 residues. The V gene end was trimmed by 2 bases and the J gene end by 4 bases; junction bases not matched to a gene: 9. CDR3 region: CASSLRGPRTYEQYF. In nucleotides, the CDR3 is TGCGCCAGCAGCTTAAGGGGGCCACGAACGTACGAGCAGTACTTC.

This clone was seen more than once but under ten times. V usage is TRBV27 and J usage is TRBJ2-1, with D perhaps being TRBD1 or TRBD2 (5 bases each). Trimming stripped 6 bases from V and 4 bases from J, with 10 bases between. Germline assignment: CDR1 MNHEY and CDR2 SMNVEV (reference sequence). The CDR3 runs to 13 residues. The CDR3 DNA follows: TGTGCCAGCAGCACCGGGGCATACAATGAGCAGTTCTTC. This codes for CASSTGAYNEQFF.

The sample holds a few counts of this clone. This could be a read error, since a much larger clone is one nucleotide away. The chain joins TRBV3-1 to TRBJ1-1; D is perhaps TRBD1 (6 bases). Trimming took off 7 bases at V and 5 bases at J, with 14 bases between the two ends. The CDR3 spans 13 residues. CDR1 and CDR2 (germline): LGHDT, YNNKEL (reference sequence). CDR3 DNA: TGTGCCAGCATCCGCAACAGGGAAACTGAAGCTTTCTTT. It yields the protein CASIRNRETEAFF.

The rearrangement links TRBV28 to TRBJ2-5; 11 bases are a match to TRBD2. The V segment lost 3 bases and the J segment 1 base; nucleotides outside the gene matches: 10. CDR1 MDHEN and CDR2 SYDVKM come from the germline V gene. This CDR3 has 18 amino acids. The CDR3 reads CASSFSTSGSGGQETQYF. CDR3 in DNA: TGTGCCAGCAGTTTCTCTACTAGCGGGAGCGGGGGCCAAGAGACCCAGTACTTC.